Shown below are 17 T cell receptor beta chains from a single sample sequenced in a study of cytomegalovirus exposure and HLA in healthy donors. This PCR relied on a set of 60 Vbeta primers and 13 Jbeta primers. Here immunoSEQ multiplex PCR was the method, and the copy in TCRdb shows in-frame clones only, minus some. The table has roughly 200,000 clones, approximately 80% seen once. Material: PBMCs. The receptors come from a woman younger than 45 in good health and CMV-seropositive.

V is TRBV28 and J is TRBJ1-5, with D possibly TRBD1 on 6 matching bases. The germline CDR1 and CDR2 sequences are MDHEN and SYDVKM. The CDR3 is 19 amino acids. V lost 1 base and J lost 0, with 19 bases in between. The CDR3 spells CASSLYTGLTGDSNQPQHF. The CDR3 bases are TGTGCCAGCAGTTTATATACAGGGCTAACTGGGGATAGCAATCAGCCCCAGCATTTT.

The rearrangement uses TRBV6-1 and TRBJ2-3; TRBD2 agrees at 10 bases. Germline loops: CDR1 MNHNS, CDR2 SASEGT. CDR3 length equals 18 residues. J gave up 0 bases and V 4 bases, and 10 bases lay outside the gene matches. CDR3 loop: CASSAWLAGASSTDTQYF. For the CDR3, the DNA is TGTGCCAGCAGTGCGTGGCTAGCGGGGGCGTCTAGCACAGATACGCAGTATTTT.

The chain carries TRBV28 and TRBJ2-7, with D possibly TRBD2 on 6 matching bases. V was pared by 5 bases and J by 5 bases, with 19 bases between. The V gene's germline CDR1 is MDHEN and CDR2 SYDVKM. This CDR3 spans 15 amino acids. In DNA, the CDR3 is TGTGCCAGCAGTACCGGGACTCGTCTTAAGGACGAGCAGTACTTC. Its protein is CASSTGTRLKDEQYF.

The chain is built from TRBV28 and TRBJ1-1, with 8 bases identical to TRBD1. CDR3 length: 15 amino acids. In germline, CDR1 is MDHEN, CDR2 SYDVKM. The V and J ends lost 4 bases and 0 bases, in that order; junction bases with no gene match: 4. In DNA, the CDR3 is TGTGCCAGCAGTTACCCAGGGGGCCTGAACACTGAAGCTTTCTTT. This translates into CASSYPGGLNTEAFF.

On this clone: The same CDR3 is also encoded by other DNA sequences in this sample. The rearrangement uses TRBV27 and TRBJ2-3, with 8 bases identical to TRBD2. CDR1 MNHEY and CDR2 SMNVEV come from the germline V gene (reference sequence). The ends lost 0 bases at V and 3 bases at J; junction bases unmatched: 2. The CDR3 has 15 residues. The CDR3 loop reads CASSLSSGGTDTQYF. The CDR3 nucleotides are TGTGCCAGCAGTTTATCCAGCGGGGGAACAGATACGCAGTATTTT.

The chain employs TRBV5-4 and TRBJ1-4; a possible D gene is TRBD1 (6 bases). The CDR3 contains 13 residues. V shed 4 bases and J shed 10 bases, with 14 bases lying between them. Germline CDR1 is SGHNT and CDR2 is YYREEE (reference sequence). The CDR3 spells CASSPETGPKLFF. In DNA, the CDR3 is TGTGCCAGCAGCCCCGAGACAGGCCCAAAACTGTTTTTT. The full variable domain, its missing parts supplied by reference TRBV5-4 and TRBJ1-4, is ETGVTQSPTHLIKTRGQQVTLRCSSQSGHNTVSWYQQALGQGPQFIFQYYREEENGRGNFPPRFSGLQFPNYSSELNVNALELDDSALYLCASSPETGPKLFFGSGTQLSVL.

The table lists this clone with a few counts. The rearrangement uses TRBV11-2 and TRBJ2-1; a possible D gene is TRBD2 (5 bases). Germline V lookup: CDR1 SGHAT, CDR2 FQNNGV. Trimming stripped 1 base from V and 8 bases from J, with 15 bases between. The CDR3 loop spans 15 amino acids. CDR3 DNA: TGTGCCAGCAGCTTAGGGCTACGAGGGCTTCATGAGCAGTTCTTC. As protein: CASSLGLRGLHEQFF.

This clone was seen a few times. The chain employs TRBV4-2 and TRBJ2-1; TRBD2 aligns across 12 bases. The CDR3 contains 17 residues. V was pared by 2 bases and J by 1 base, with 3 bases of the junction left unmatched. CDR1 is LGHNA and CDR2 is YNFKEQ in the germline V gene. CDR3 sequence: CASSQRLAGVSYNEQFF. In nucleotides, the CDR3 is TGTGCCAGCAGCCAACGACTAGCGGGAGTTTCCTACAATGAGCAGTTCTTC.

The chain carries TRBV2 and TRBJ2-7; TRBD2 matches 11 bases. CDR1 is SNHLY, CDR2 FYNNEI, per germline. With V trimmed by 2 bases and J by 0 bases, 3 bases remained unmatched. CDR3 size: 16 residues. CDR3 region: CASSEPLAGGSYEQYF. The DNA for the CDR3 is TGTGCCAGCAGTGAACCCCTAGCGGGAGGCTCCTACGAGCAGTACTTC.

The rearrangement uses TRBV2 and TRBJ2-4; possible D gene TRBD2, 6 bases. This CDR3 region has 14 residues. V gave up 4 bases and J gave up 0 bases, with 7 bases separating them. In germline, CDR1 is SNHLY, CDR2 FYNNEI. CDR3 protein: CASSGGVAKNIQYF. DNA for the CDR3: TGTGCCAGCAGTGGGGGGGTAGCCAAAAACATTCAGTACTTC. The whole variable domain, remainder taken from reference TRBV2 and TRBJ2-4, is EPEVTQTPSHQVTQMGQEVILRCVPISNHLYFYWYRQILGQKVEFLVSFYNNEISEKSEIFDDQFSVERPDGSNFTLKIRSTKLEDSAMYFCASSGGVAKNIQYFGAGTRLSVL.

The V and J genes are TRBV7-3 and TRBJ2-7; TRBD1 matches 9 bases. V was clipped by 5 bases and J by 6 bases; unmatched bases: 11. Per germline, CDR1 SGHTA and CDR2 FQGTGA. This CDR3 has 15 amino acids. CDR3 region: CASSPGTGLRAEQYF. In DNA, the CDR3 is TGTGCCAGCAGCCCCGGGACAGGGCTTCGGGCCGAGCAGTACTTC.

V gene TRBV6-6 combines with J gene TRBJ2-2; tentatively, D is TRBD1 (6 bases). From germline, CDR1 is MNHNY and CDR2 SVGAGI (reference sequence). The CDR3 spans 16 residues. The V end lost 0 bases, the J end lost 1 base, and 9 bases lay between the germline ends. CDR3 in DNA: TGTGCCAGCAGTTACTCAGGGACACTGAACACCGGGGAGCTGTTTTTT. Protein: CASSYSGTLNTGELFF.

This sequence joins TRBV6-1 and TRBJ1-5; D is possibly TRBD1 (5 bases). The germline V and J ends were trimmed by 8 bases and 4 bases, with 15 bases remaining between them. Germline-derived CDR1 and CDR2 are MNHNS and SASEGT. The CDR3 sequence is 14 residues long. The CDR3 reads CASAWQGVNQPQHF. The CDR3 nucleotides are TGTGCCAGCGCCTGGCAGGGCGTTAATCAGCCCCAGCATTTT.

To note about this clone: The germline gene is not matched at one end of the junction; a read error may be the cause. The chain is built from TRBV11-3 and TRBJ2-1, with 7 bases aligning to TRBD1. Germline CDR1 SGHNT, CDR2 YENEEA. The CDR3 consists of 14 residues. CDR3 bases: TGCGCCTCCCGACCCGGGACAGTGATCAATGAGCAGTTCTTC. Translation: CASRPGTVINEQFF.

The chain has TRBV5-1 and TRBJ2-4, with D perhaps TRBD1 (6 bases). CDR3 length equals 13 residues. Germline loops: CDR1 SGHRS, CDR2 YFSETQ. Trimming shortened V by 0 bases and J by 8 bases, and 9 bases separated the two germline ends. CDR3 protein: CASSLDRVDIQYF. The CDR3 DNA reads as TGCGCCAGCAGCTTGGACAGGGTTGACATTCAGTACTTC.

The V and J genes are TRBV28 and TRBJ2-7; 10 positions match TRBD2. Germline CDR1 MDHEN, CDR2 SYDVKM. This CDR3 region has 14 residues. Trimming removed 5 bases from V and 7 bases from J; junction bases left unmatched: 8. The chain's CDR3 is CASSRSGGAREQYF. The CDR3 DNA reads TGTGCCAGCAGTCGAAGCGGGGGGGCCCGGGAGCAGTACTTC.

Concerning this clone: Other nucleotide sequences from this sample produce the same CDR3. V usage is TRBV30 and J usage is TRBJ2-7, with D unclear. V lost 1 base to trimming and J lost 4 bases, with 5 bases between them. Germline V lookup: CDR1 GTSNPN, CDR2 SVGIG (reference sequence). The CDR3 loop spans 11 amino acids. CDR3 bases: TGTGCCTGGAGTGGCCAGTACGAGCAGTACTTC. Its protein product is CAWSGQYEQYF.